Listed below are T cell receptor beta chains from one sample, sequenced in a study of blood T cell repertoires in COVID-19. Assay: immunoSEQ multiplex PCR; the TCRdb copy retains only in-frame clones and omits some. The sample comprises around 75,000 clones, 85% to 90% of which are singletons, and 0.58% rests with the top ten. Specimen: peripheral blood. The source is a man between 60 and 75 years old with acute or convalescent COVID-19. CDR3s include the opening cysteine and the closing phenylalanine or tryptophan. D genes are given only for firm matches. Size is stated for part of the rows, as once, few or many counts, or as a class when the clone is expanded.

d_call j_call clone_size v_call cdr3_aa cdr3_nt
NA TRBJ1-5 NA TRBV5-6 CASSLEGFGNQPQHF TGTGCCAGCAGCTTGGAGGGGTTCGGCAATCAGCCCCAGCATTTT
TRBD1 TRBJ1-1 once TRBV2 CASSRTGVNTEAFF TGTGCCAGCAGTCGGACAGGGGTGAACACTGAAGCTTTCTTT
NA TRBJ1-5 NA TRBV19 CASTKAQGEDQPQHF TGTGCCAGTACCAAAGCCCAGGGCGAGGATCAGCCCCAGCATTTT
TRBD1 TRBJ2-2 NA TRBV27 CASSTSDRGGTGELFF TGTGCCAGCAGTACCTCGGACAGGGGTGGTACCGGGGAGCTGTTTTTT
TRBD1 TRBJ2-3 NA TRBV5-4 CASSPNRGRDTQYF TGTGCCAGCAGCCCCAACAGGGGACGGGATACGCAGTATTTT
NA TRBJ1-1 few TRBV6-6 CASSYSRQRNTEAFF TGTGCCAGCAGTTACTCCCGACAGAGGAACACTGAAGCTTTCTTT
NA TRBJ1-6 once TRBV6-5 CASRIVRNNSPLHF TGTGCCAGCAGAATCGTCAGAAATAATTCACCCCTCCACTTT
NA TRBJ2-5 NA TRBV3-1/TRBV3-2 CASSQDRGGETQYF TGTGCCAGCAGCCAAGATAGGGGGGGGGAGACCCAGTACTTC
TRBD2 TRBJ2-2 NA TRBV7-9 CASTSGIRTGELFF TGTGCCAGCACTAGCGGGATACGCACCGGGGAGCTGTTTTTT
NA TRBJ1-1 NA TRBV19 CASSPLRGSDTEAFF TGTGCCAGTAGTCCACTGAGGGGGTCGGACACTGAAGCTTTCTTT
TRBD1 TRBJ2-7 NA TRBV5-1 CASSFTGDSYEQYF TGCGCCAGCAGCTTCACAGGGGACAGCTACGAGCAGTACTTC
TRBD1 TRBJ1-4 NA TRBV6-2/TRBV6-3 CASSSTGAEKLFF TGTGCCAGCAGTTCCACAGGGGCTGAAAAACTGTTTTTT
NA TRBJ2-3 NA TRBV9 CASSVGSGVNTQYF TGTGCCAGCAGCGTAGGGTCAGGGGTAAATACGCAGTATTTT
TRBD1 TRBJ2-2 NA TRBV15 CATSTGGTGVLGLPGELFF TGTGCCACCAGCACCGGAGGGACAGGGGTCCTGGGGTTGCCCGGGGAGCTGTTTTTT
NA TRBJ1-1 once TRBV5-1 CASSLDSNTEAFF TGCGCCAGCAGCTTGGACAGTAACACTGAAGCTTTCTTT
TRBD1 TRBJ1-2 NA TRBV5-6 CASSLPGQGGGYTF TGTGCCAGCAGCTTACCCGGACAGGGGGGTGGCTACACCTTC
TRBD2 TRBJ2-1 NA TRBV7-6 CASSLNLAGGLIYNEQFF TGTGCCAGCAGCTTAAATCTAGCGGGAGGTTTAATATACAATGAGCAGTTCTTC
NA TRBJ2-4 NA TRBV19 CASSSPPGEERDIQYF TGTGCCAGTAGTTCACCTCCGGGAGAGGAGAGGGACATTCAGTACTTC
TRBD1 TRBJ1-4 few TRBV19 CASRTRTGKEEKLFF TGTGCCAGTAGGACCCGGACAGGGAAGGAAGAAAAACTGTTTTTT
TRBD2 TRBJ2-1 NA TRBV6-5 CASIQRGGEFNEQFF TGTGCCAGCATACAGCGGGGGGGGGAATTCAATGAGCAGTTCTTC
TRBD2 TRBJ2-1 NA TRBV3-1/TRBV3-2 CASSPHGGLAGEQFF TGTGCCAGCAGCCCCCATGGGGGGCTAGCGGGGGAGCAGTTCTTC
NA TRBJ2-1 NA TRBV10-3 CAISTRRGEGEQFF TGTGCCATCAGTACCCGGCGCGGGGAAGGTGAGCAGTTCTTC
TRBD2 TRBJ2-1 NA TRBV5-1 CASSLGLAGGSEQFF TGCGCCAGCAGCTTGGGACTAGCGGGGGGAAGTGAGCAGTTCTTC
NA TRBJ1-2 NA TRBV29-1 CSVEDRRGVGYTF TGCAGCGTTGAAGATCGCCGGGGGGTCGGCTACACCTTC
NA TRBJ1-2 NA TRBV19 CASSIDRNYGYTF TGTGCCAGTAGTATAGACAGGAACTATGGCTACACCTTC
TRBD1 TRBJ1-2 NA TRBV19 CASSTGGYGYTF TGTGCCAGTAGCACAGGGGGGTATGGCTACACCTTC